This TCR beta chain was recovered during a study of CD8+ T cells in alopecia areata (dated by TCRdb to 2016 to 2018). Regarding the study in general: Treated patients were enrolled in an open-label pilot trial of oral tofacitinib at 5 to 10 mg twice daily for moderate-to-severe alopecia areata. Tofacitinib was administered for 6 to 18 months, and 6 months of follow-up off drug were then conducted to assess delayed response and recurrence. For the treated patients, the SALT score, which quantifies what percentage of scalp surface area is affected, served as the measure of disease severity. High-throughput TCRbeta sequencing was used to examine T cell clonal expansion in alopecia areata in both the C3H/HeJ mouse model and human patients. Human TCRbeta sequencing covered scalp tissue and sorted CD4+ and CD8+ peripheral blood T cells from patchy and totalis/universalis alopecia areata patients and healthy controls. Patients on tofacitinib were biopsied at baseline and after 4 and 24 weeks of treatment, and several of the patients also had a later scalp biopsy. Clonality in the scalp was compared among normal scalp (n=4), patchy alopecia areata scalp (n=8), and alopecia totalis/universalis scalp (n=8). RNA was extracted with the PAXgene miRNA kit for fixed scalp, the miRNeasy kit for PBMCs, and the RNeasy kit for mouse skin. immunoSEQ multiplex PCR using 35 Vbeta forward primers and 13 Jbeta reverse primers was used to amplify TCRbeta CDR3 regions. Overall study results and their limits: With tofacitinib, both scalp clonality and the number of expanded CD8+ clones among the top 100 scalp clones went down significantly. Unlike mouse skin, where gammadelta T cells dominate, normal human skin contains resident alphabeta T cells that get sequenced too, which complicates analysis of the scalp TCR repertoire. Because the treated cohort was small and included a single nonresponder, larger studies are needed to assess links between baseline CD8+ expansion and response. Compared with normal scalp, lesional scalp had higher clonality and more expanded CD8+ clones, particularly in alopecia totalis/universalis, a pattern that suggests antigenic drive. During tofacitinib treatment, many expanded lesional clones remained in scalp and blood, and this persistence may partly explain relapse after treatment is stopped. Compared with mice, TCR sequences shared between patients were less clear, possibly partly because of HLA diversity across the patient population.

CDR1 MNHEY and CDR2 SVGAGI were looked up in the germline V gene. V was cut back by 8 bases and J by 3 bases, leaving a gap of 12 bases between them. Inclusive of the bounding cysteine and phenylalanine, the CDR3 is 13 residues long. Solely the CDR3 DNA is kept, with 39 bases framed from the first base. Details on this clone: Its antigen is still unknown. Qualities for individual bases were not recorded, and no much larger clone is one base off.

Library construction relied on the immunoSEQ multiplex PCR assay. RNA was extracted from all samples and reverse transcribed into cDNA as template for TCR sequencing. First-strand cDNA was synthesized with SuperScript III using a 2:1 mix of oligo-dT and random hexamers. Amplification bias was assessed with a synthetic immune receptor repertoire, and residual bias was removed computationally. In the source study's methods: After raw reads were preprocessed to remove errors, the CDR3 was defined following IMGT conventions as running from the conserved cysteine to phenylalanine. To get clonality, Shannon entropy was normalized by log2 of the number of productive unique TCRs and the result was subtracted from 1. CD4 or CD8 identity of scalp clones was inferred by cross-referencing scalp TCRbeta sequences with sorted blood CD4 and CD8 repertoires. Imported from immuneACCESS, the table was reduced by TCRdb to in-frame sequences with V and J called. These copies leave out some clones; in studies compared against another copy, an unresolved V gene accounts for under half, and the cause of the remainder is not known. That table is the source of V, J and clone size, and D and trimming were worked out from the DNA. This sample has 200,000 to 250,000 clones in its table, and around two fifths of those were observed once. The ten largest clones add up to around 0.48% of the sample.

What this sample's treatment or condition label stands for: oral pan-JAK inhibitor, 5-10 mg twice daily. Peripheral blood and lesional scalp punch biopsies were obtained from patients with alopecia areata. After PBMCs were isolated by density centrifugation and stained for CD3, CD4 and CD8, a FACSAria was used to sort CD4+ and CD8+ T cells. Sequenced material: CD4+ T cells sorted from blood, taken between weeks 30 and 35, from a patient treated with tofacitinib. This clonotype was obtained from a human donor with alopecia areata. This chain is built from TRBV6-5 and TRBJ2-3; confidence is insufficient to name the D gene. In nucleotides, the sequence is TGTGCCAGCCAAAGCCCGTGGACAGATACGCAGTATTTT. This sequence encodes CASQSPWTDTQYF.